A single sample is the source of the 10 T cell receptor beta chains below, sequenced in a study of T-cell reconstitution after alpha-beta-depleted transplantation in children. Preparation of the TCRbeta library used unique molecular identifiers. MiXCR was run by TCRdb on the PCR reads, yielding one entry per CDR3 protein. The table records just over 950,000 distinct CDR3 sequences, about 29% of them present only once. The specimen was PBMCs, mostly from graft donor cells, collected 360 days after TCRalphabeta/CD19-depleted stem cell transplant. All receptors derive from a boy in the first two years of life who had a stem cell transplant for SCID, so the T cells may come from the graft donor.

The rearrangement links TRBV5-5 to TRBJ2-1, with TRBD2 matching over 9 bases. The germline CDR1 and CDR2 sequences are SGHKS and YYEKEE (reference sequence). V trimming: 1 base; J trimming: 6 bases; junction bases outside the gene matches: 8. The CDR3 spans 16 residues. CDR3 DNA: TGTGCCAGCAGCTTGCTGTGGCGGGGGGGCTTCAATGAGCAGTTCTTC. As protein: CASSLLWRGGFNEQFF.

V and J are TRBV4-1 and TRBJ2-1, with TRBD2 matching 12 bases. The germline V gene encodes CDR1 MGHRA and CDR2 YSYEKL. J was trimmed by 4 bases and V by 3 bases; bases with no gene match: 4. The CDR3 spans 16 residues. The CDR3 DNA reads TGCGCCAGCAGCCACCCTAGCGGGGGGGTGTACAATGAGCAGTTCTTC. Amino acid sequence: CASSHPSGGVYNEQFF.

The gene calls are TRBV7-6 and TRBJ2-2, with D unclear. The CDR3 consists of 18 residues. Per germline, CDR1 SGHVS and CDR2 FNYEAQ. Trimming took 2 bases from V and 2 from J, leaving 18 bases between them. Here the CDR3 reads CASSLISRRLSNTGELFF. CDR3 DNA sequence: TGTGCCAGCAGCTTAATTTCACGTCGACTCTCAAACACCGGGGAGCTGTTTTTT.

This clonotype has only a few counts. The chain couples TRBV7-1 to TRBJ2-2, with a tentative D call TRBD2 (6 bases). TRBV7-1 is known as an ORF, though its function is uncertain. The V gene lost 7 bases and the J gene lost 0 bases, with 33 bases spanning the gap. The CDR3 totals 22 residues. The chain's CDR3 is CASISGSIPPGASFANTGELFF. Here the CDR3 DNA reads TGTGCCAGCATCTCTGGGTCCATCCCGCCGGGAGCTTCGTTCGCGAACACCGGGGAGCTGTTTTTT.

This clonotype has a handful of counts. The J gene is TRBJ2-3, the V gene TRBV4-3; D not resolved. The germline V gene encodes CDR1 LGHNA and CDR2 YSLEER. Trimming shortened V by 4 bases and J by 6 bases, and 14 bases separated the two germline ends. The CDR3 spans 14 residues. The CDR3 nucleotides read TGCGCCAGCAGCCGCCGGATGACCCCCGATACGCAGTATTTT. It encodes CASSRRMTPDTQYF.

CDR3 nucleotides: TGCGCCAGCAGCCAAGATGCCCAGGGGGGCACAGATACGCAGTATTTT. It translates to CASSQDAQGGTDTQYF. This chain joins TRBV4-3 and TRBJ2-3; 7 bases are shared with TRBD1. This CDR3 is built from 16 residues. J gave up 1 base and V 0 bases, and 4 bases lay outside the gene matches. The germline V gene encodes CDR1 LGHNA and CDR2 YSLEER.

J is TRBJ2-2 and V is TRBV4-2; TRBD2 agrees at 7 bases. There are 15 residues in the CDR3. With V trimmed by 1 base and J by 4 bases, 3 bases remained unmatched. Germline CDR1 and CDR2: LGHNA and YNFKEQ. The CDR3 region has the DNA TGTGCCAGCAGCCAAGCGGGGAGGGGCACCGGGGAGCTGTTTTTT. Protein: CASSQAGRGTGELFF.

Only a few counts were recorded for this clonotype. The gene calls are TRBV5-1 and TRBJ1-4; 7 positions agree with TRBD1. Germline assignment: CDR1 SGHRS and CDR2 YFSETQ. Trimming removed 4 bases from V and 6 bases from J; junction bases left unmatched: 3. This CDR3 region has 13 residues. The CDR3 coding sequence is TGCGCCAGCAGCCGCGGGACAGATGAAAAACTGTTTTTT. Amino acid sequence: CASSRGTDEKLFF. Full variable domain (rest looked up from reference TRBV5-1 and TRBJ1-4): KAGVTQTPRYLIKTRGQQVTLSCSPISGHRSVSWYQQTPGQGLQFLFEYFSETQRNKGNFPGRFSGRQFSNSRSEMNVSTLELGDSALYLCASSRGTDEKLFFGSGTQLSVL.

V usage is TRBV7-8 and J usage is TRBJ2-7; possibly TRBD1 for D (6 bases). CDR3 length equals 17 residues. Per germline, CDR1 SGHVS and CDR2 FQNEAQ. V was pared by 5 bases and J by 3 bases, with 23 bases between. CDR3 sequence reads: CASSRSPKTGGSYEQYF. The CDR3 DNA reads as TGTGCCAGCAGCAGAAGCCCTAAGACAGGTGGGAGCTACGAGCAGTACTTC. Full variable domain (outside the CDR3, taken from reference TRBV7-8 and TRBJ2-7): GAGVSQSPRYKVAKRGQDVALRCDPISGHVSLFWYQQALGQGPEFLTYFQNEAQLDKSGLPSDRFFAERPEGSVSTLKIQRTQQEDSAVYLCASSRSPKTGGSYEQYFGPGTRLTVT.

This clonotype was seen a few times. The chain links TRBV12-3 or TRBV12-4 to TRBJ2-1; TRBD1 aligns across 9 bases. Trimming removed 5 bases from V and 4 bases from J; junction bases left unmatched: 6. The CDR3 covers 15 residues. The CDR3 sequence: CASSARDRVYNEQFF. For the CDR3, the DNA is TGTGCCAGCAGTGCCCGGGACAGGGTATACAATGAGCAGTTCTTC.